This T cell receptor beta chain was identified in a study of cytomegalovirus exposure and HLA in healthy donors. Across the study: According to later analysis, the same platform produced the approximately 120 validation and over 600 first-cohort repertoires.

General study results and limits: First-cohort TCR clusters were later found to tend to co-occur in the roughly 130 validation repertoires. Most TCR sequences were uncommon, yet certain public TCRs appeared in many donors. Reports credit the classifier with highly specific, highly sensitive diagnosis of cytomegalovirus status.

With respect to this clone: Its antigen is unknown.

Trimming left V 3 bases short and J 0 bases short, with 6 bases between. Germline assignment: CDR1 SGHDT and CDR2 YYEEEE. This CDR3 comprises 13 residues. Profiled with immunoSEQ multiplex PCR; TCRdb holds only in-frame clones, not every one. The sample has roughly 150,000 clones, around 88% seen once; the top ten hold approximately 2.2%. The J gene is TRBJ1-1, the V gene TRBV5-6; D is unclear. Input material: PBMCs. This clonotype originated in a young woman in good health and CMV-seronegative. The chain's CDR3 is CASSSEMNTEAFF. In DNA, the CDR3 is TGTGCCAGCAGCTCGGAGATGAACACTGAAGCTTTCTTT.